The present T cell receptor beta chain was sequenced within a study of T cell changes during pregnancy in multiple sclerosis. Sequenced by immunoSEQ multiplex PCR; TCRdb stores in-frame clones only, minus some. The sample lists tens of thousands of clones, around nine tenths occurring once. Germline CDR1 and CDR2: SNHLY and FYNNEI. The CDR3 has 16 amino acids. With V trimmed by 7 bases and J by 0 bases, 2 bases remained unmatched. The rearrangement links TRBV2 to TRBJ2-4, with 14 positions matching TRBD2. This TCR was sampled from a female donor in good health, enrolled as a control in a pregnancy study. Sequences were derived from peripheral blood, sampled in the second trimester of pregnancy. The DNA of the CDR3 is TGTGCCAGCAAGACTAGCGGGGGGGTAGCCAAAAACATTCAGTACTTC. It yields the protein CASKTSGGVAKNIQYF.